The clone carrying this T cell receptor (beta chain) was recorded once. The data are from a study of blood T cell repertoires in COVID-19. Study-level information: The analysed material was cDNA or gDNA that came from T cells, B-cell-depleted T cells, or PBMCs.

CDR3 size: 14 residues. Germline assignment: CDR1 MGHDK and CDR2 SYGVNS. Trimming removed 1 base at V and 4 bases at J, with 10 bases between. Authors' processing steps: Quantification of nucleated cells was approximated via reference gene primer amplification. Libraries were prepared by immunoSEQ multiplex PCR; TCRdb keeps only in-frame clonotypes and omits some of them. V and J calls and clone size follow that table, whereas D and trimming were derived from the DNA. The sample records roughly 57,000 clones, approximately 90% being singletons. This rearrangement joins TRBV25-1 to TRBJ1-2, with D possibly matching TRBD1 (5 bases). The sequence came from a human donor in a cohort sampled during active COVID-19. Sequenced: peripheral blood. The CDR3 bases are TGTGCCAGCAGTGAATCCGGGACTCTCTATGGCTACACCTTC. It specifies CASSESGTLYGYTF.